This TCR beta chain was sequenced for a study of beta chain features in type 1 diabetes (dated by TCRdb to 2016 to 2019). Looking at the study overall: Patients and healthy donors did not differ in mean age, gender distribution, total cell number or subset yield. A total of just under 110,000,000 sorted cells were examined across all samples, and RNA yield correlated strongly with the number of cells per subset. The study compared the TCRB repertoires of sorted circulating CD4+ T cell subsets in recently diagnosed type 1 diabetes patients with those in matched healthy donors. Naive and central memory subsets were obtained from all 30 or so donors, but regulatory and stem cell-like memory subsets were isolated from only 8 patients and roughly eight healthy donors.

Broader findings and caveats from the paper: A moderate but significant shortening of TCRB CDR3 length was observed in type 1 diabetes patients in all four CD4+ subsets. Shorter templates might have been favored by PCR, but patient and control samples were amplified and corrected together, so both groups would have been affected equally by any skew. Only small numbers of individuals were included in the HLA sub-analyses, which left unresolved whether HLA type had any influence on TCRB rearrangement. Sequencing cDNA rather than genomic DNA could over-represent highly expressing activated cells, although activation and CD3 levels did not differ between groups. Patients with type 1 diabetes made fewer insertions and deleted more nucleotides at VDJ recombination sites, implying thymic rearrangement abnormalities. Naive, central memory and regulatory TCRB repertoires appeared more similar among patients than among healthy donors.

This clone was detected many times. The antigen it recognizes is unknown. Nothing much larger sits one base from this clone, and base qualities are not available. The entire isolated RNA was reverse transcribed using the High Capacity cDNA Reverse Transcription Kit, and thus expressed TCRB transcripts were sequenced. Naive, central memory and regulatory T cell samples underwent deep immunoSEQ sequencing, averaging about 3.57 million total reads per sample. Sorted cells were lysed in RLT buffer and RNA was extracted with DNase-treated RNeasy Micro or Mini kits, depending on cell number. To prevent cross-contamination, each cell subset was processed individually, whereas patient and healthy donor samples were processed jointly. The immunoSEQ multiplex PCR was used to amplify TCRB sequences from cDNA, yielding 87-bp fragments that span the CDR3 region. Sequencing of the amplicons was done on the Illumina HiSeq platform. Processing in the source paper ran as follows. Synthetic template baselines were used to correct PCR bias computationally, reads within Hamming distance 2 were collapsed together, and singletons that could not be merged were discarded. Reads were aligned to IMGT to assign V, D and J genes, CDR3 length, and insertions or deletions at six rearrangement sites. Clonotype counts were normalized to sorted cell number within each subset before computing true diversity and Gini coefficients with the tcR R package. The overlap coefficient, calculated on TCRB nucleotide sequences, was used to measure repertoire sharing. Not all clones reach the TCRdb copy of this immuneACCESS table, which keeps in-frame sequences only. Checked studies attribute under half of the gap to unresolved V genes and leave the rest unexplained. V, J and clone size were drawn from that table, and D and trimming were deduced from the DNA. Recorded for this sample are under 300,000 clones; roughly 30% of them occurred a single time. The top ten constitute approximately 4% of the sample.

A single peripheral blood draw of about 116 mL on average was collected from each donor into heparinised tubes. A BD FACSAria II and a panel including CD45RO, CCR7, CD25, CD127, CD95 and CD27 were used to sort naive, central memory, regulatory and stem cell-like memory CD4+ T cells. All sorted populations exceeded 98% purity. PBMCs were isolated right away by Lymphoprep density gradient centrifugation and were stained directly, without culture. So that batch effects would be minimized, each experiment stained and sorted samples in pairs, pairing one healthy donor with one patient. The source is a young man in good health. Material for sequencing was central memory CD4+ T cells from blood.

The CDR3: CAISETGRSNEQFF. The DNA is as follows: TGTGCCATCAGTGAGACGGGACGCTCCAATGAGCAGTTCTTC. The sequence is built from TRBV10-3 and TRBJ2-1; the D gene is perhaps TRBD1 or TRBD2, each of them matching over 5 bases. Looking up the germline V gene yields CDR1 ENHRY and CDR2 SYGVKD. Trimming costs V 2 bases and J 6 bases, and their ends lie 11 bases apart. From the cysteine through the phenylalanine, the CDR3 covers 14 amino acids. CDR3 DNA only is kept here, 42 bases in frame from base 1.